These T cell receptor beta chains were read from a single sample in a study of shared clonotypes between healthy human individuals. Clones were read by immunoSEQ multiplex PCR, and TCRdb kept only the in-frame ones, dropping some. The data show roughly 500,000 clones, about 96% seen once. The material sequenced was naive CD4+ T cells sorted from blood. All receptors come from a woman aged 25-40 years in good health. Both conserved end residues are part of each CDR3. The order of the fields is J gene, V gene, clone size, D gene, CDR3 DNA, CDR3 protein. The D gene is left open where the match is weak. Rows may omit the clone size; those that give it use once, few, many or a size class.

TRBJ1-4 | TRBV9 | - | TRBD1 | TGTGCCAGCAGCCCACGGGACAGGGGAAATGAAAAACTGTTTTTT | CASSPRDRGNEKLFF
TRBJ2-1 | TRBV5-1 | once | TRBD1 | TGCGCCAGCAGCTCCCAAATAGGACAGGGGAGCAATGAGCAGTTCTTC | CASSSQIGQGSNEQFF
TRBJ2-2 | TRBV5-1 | - | TRBD1 | TGCGCCAGCACAGGAAGGACAGGGAGCAATTGGAACACCGGGGAGCTGTTTTTT | CASTGRTGSNWNTGELFF
TRBJ1-1 | TRBV4-2 | - | - | TGTGCCAGCAGCCAAGACTTGGGGACTGAAGCTTTCTTT | CASSQDLGTEAFF
TRBJ2-7 | TRBV5-1 | once | - | TGCGCCAGCAGCTTGGAAGGGCCCTACGAGCAGTACTTC | CASSLEGPYEQYF
TRBJ1-1 | TRBV19 | - | - | TGTGCCAGTAAGGCGGAGGCGGTGAACACTGAAGCTTTCTTT | CASKAEAVNTEAFF
TRBJ2-1 | TRBV11-2 | once | TRBD2 | TGTGCCAGCAGTAGACTAGCGGGAGGGTTTGAGCAGTTCTTC | CASSRLAGGFEQFF
TRBJ1-6 | TRBV5-6 | - | - | TGTGCCAGCAGCTTTCGCGCGATTCCTAATTCACCCCTCCACTTT | CASSFRAIPNSPLHF
TRBJ1-5 | TRBV27 | - | TRBD1 | TGTGCCAGCAGTTTAAGACAGGGGGCTGGTCAGCCCCAGCATTTT | CASSLRQGAGQPQHF
TRBJ2-2 | TRBV12-1 | - | - | TGTGCCAGCAGCTTCCGGGACAGGAGGAACACCGGGGAGCTGTTTTTT | CASSFRDRRNTGELFF
TRBJ2-7 | TRBV21-1 | - | - | TGTGCCAGCAGCACAGGGCGGACAGGTCATGAGTGCTACGAGCAGTACTTC | CASSTGRTGHECYEQYF
TRBJ2-3 | TRBV5-1 | - | - | TGCGCCAGCAGCATAACGGGACGAAGCACAGATACGCAGTATTTT | CASSITGRSTDTQYF
TRBJ1-1 | TRBV5-5 | - | - | TGTGCCAGCAGCTGGCCGCGAAACACTGAAGCTTTCTTT | CASSWPRNTEAFF
TRBJ1-2 | TRBV6-5 | - | - | TGTGCCAGCAGTCATCGGGCAGGGGAGCGGAGTGGCTACACCTTC | CASSHRAGERSGYTF
TRBJ2-7 | TRBV25-1 | - | TRBD1 | TGTGCCAGCAGTGACCCGGGACAGGTATCCTACGAGCAGTACTTC | CASSDPGQVSYEQYF
TRBJ2-7 | TRBV28 | - | - | TGTGCCAGCAGTGGGGGGTCAGGGGTGCGCGAGCAGTACTTC | CASSGGSGVREQYF